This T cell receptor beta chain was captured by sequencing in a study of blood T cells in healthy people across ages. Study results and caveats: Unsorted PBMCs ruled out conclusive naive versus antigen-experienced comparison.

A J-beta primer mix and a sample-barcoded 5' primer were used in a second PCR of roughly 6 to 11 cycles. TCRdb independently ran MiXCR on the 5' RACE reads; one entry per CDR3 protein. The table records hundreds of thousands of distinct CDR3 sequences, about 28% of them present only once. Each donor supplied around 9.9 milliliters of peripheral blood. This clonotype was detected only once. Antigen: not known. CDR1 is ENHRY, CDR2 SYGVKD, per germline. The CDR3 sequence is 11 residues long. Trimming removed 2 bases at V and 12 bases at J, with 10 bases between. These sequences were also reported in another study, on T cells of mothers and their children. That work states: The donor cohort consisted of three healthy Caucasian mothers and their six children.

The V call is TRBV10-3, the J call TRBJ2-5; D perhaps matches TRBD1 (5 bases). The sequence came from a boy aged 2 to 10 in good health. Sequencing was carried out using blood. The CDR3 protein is CAISERRGKYF. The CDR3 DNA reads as TGTGCCATCAGTGAGCGAAGGGGCAAGTACTTC.